Listed here is a single T cell receptor beta chain. The method was immunoSEQ multiplex PCR; TCRdb's version includes in-frame clones alone and lacks a portion of them. Here the sample spans some 37,000 clones, 80% to 95% being singletons. Deletions cut 1 base from V and 8 bases from J, with 6 bases between. The CDR3 spans 11 residues. Looked up from germline, CDR1 is SGHTS and CDR2 is YDEGEE. This specimen belongs to a study of T cell changes during pregnancy in multiple sclerosis. Sequencing used PBMCs (not recorded whether the cells were cultured). The chain carries TRBV5-8 and TRBJ1-1; D is undetermined. This sequence originates from a female donor with multiple sclerosis, enrolled in a pregnancy study. Written as DNA, the CDR3 is TGTGCCAGCAGCTTGACAGTGGAAGCTTTCTTT. Amino acids: CASSLTVEAFF.